This T cell receptor (beta chain) was documented in a study of blood T cell repertoires in COVID-19. Study-level information: T cells, B-cell-depleted T cells, or PBMCs supplied cDNA or gDNA.

The study drew participants aged about 18 to 89 years from around 24 US areas. CDR3 size: 15 residues. Germline loops: CDR1 KGHSH, CDR2 LQKENI. The V and J ends lost 6 bases and 6 bases respectively, with 20 bases between them. Sequencing was performed with immunoSEQ multiplex PCR; in TCRdb, only in-frame clones are kept and a portion is missing. The top ten hold 1.5% to 2% of the sample, which has roughly 500,000 clones, roughly 88% seen once. The J gene is TRBJ1-2, the V gene TRBV18, with D maybe TRBD1 (6 bases). What was sequenced was PBMCs or T cells enriched from blood (not recorded which). The clonotype originates from a middle-aged woman who had recovered from COVID-19. The CDR3 loop is CASSPRQDLADGYTF. The CDR3 DNA reads as TGTGCCAGCTCCCCCCGACAGGATCTAGCTGATGGCTACACCTTC.